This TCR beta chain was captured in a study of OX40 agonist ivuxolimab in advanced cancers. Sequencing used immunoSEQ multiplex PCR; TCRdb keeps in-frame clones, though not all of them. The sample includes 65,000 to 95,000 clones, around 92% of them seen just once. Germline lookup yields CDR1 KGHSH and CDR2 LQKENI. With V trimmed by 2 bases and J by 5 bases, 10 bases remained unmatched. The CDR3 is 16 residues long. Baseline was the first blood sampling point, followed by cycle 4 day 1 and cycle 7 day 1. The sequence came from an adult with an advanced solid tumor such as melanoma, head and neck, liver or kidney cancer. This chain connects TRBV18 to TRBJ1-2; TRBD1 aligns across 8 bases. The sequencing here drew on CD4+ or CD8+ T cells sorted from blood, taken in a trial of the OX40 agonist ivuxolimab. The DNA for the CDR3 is TGTGCCAGCTCACCAGGACAGGGACACCTCTTATATGGCTACACCTTC. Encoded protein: CASSPGQGHLLYGYTF.